This TCR beta chain was recorded in a study of T cell repertoires in cytomegalovirus infection. The overall study: Recently identified HLA-C-restricted CMV epitopes and well-studied HLA-B-restricted CMV epitopes were used by the study. Public TCR beta signatures marked donors with CMV infection and the matching HLA.

Study-wide results and caveats: Clonotypes of TCR beta that were HLA-C-restricted and CMV-specific dominated the ex vivo response.

This clonotype was picked up many times. What it binds is unknown. Trimming removed 6 bases at V and 3 bases at J, with 12 bases between. Looked up from germline, CDR1 is MNHNY and CDR2 is SVGAGI (reference sequence). The CDR3 totals 14 residues. TCRdb passed the reads through MiXCR, listing each CDR3 protein once. This sample has approximately 110,000 distinct CDR3 sequences, with over 40% found just once. The sequence was collected from a human donor in good health (CMV status not recorded). Some clones in this sample may be carry-over from other donors' samples. The rearrangement links TRBV6-6 to TRBJ2-1; perhaps TRBD2 as D (7 bases). Source: CD8+ T cells from cultured PBMCs, taken from culture after CMV antigen stimulation. The CDR3 DNA follows: TGTGCCAGCAGCCCCGGGGGGCTCTACAATGAGCAGTTCTTC. Its protein product is CASSPGGLYNEQFF.